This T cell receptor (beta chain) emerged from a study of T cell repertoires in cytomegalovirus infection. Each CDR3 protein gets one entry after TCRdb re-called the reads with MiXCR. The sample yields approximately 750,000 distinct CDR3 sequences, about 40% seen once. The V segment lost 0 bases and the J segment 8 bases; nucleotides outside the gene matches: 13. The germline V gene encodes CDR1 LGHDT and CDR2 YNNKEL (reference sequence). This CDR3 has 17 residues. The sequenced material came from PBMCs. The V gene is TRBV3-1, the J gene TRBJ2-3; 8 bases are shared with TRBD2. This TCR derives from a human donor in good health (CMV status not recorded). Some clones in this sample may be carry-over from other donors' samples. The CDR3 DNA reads TGTGCCAGCAGCCAAGATTTCGAACGGGAGGGTTCCTCTACGCAGTATTTT. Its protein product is CASSQDFEREGSSTQYF.